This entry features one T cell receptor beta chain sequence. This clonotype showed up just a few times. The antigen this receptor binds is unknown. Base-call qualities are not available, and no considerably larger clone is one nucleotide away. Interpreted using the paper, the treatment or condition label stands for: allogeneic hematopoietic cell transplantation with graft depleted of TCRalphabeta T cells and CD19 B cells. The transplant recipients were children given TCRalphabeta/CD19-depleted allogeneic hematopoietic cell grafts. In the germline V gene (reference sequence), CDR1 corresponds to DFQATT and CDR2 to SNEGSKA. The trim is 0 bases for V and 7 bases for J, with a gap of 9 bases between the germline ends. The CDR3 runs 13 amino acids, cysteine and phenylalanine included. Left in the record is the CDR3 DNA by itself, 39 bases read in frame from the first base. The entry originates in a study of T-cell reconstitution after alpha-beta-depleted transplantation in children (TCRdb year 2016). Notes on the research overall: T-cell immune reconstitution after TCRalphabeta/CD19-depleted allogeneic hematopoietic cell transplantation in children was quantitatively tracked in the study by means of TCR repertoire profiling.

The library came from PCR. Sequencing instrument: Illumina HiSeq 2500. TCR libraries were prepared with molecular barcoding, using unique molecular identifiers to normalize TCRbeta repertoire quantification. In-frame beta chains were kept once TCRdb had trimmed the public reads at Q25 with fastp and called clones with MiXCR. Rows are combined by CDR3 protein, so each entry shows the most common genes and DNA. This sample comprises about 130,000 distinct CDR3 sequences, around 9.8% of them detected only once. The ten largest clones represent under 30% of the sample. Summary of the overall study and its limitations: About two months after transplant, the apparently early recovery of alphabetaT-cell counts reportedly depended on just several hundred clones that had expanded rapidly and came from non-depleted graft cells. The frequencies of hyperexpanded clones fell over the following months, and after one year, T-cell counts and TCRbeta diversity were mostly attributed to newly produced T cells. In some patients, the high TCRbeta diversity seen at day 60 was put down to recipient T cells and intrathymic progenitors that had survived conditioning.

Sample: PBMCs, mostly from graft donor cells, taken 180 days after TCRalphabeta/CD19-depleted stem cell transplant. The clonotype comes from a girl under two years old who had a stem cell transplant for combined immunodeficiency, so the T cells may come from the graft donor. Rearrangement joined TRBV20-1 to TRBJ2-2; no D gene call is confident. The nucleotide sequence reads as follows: TGCAGTGCTAGAGATAGGACCCTCGGGGAGCTGTTTTTT. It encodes CSARDRTLGELFF.